The rows below give T cell receptor beta chains drawn from one sample of a study of blood T cell repertoires in COVID-19. Using immunoSEQ multiplex PCR, the repertoire was profiled, and TCRdb retains in-frame clones only, with some absent. The sample has some 220,000 clones; 65% to 90% are singletons. Sequenced: peripheral blood. The source is a man aged 45 to 65 with active or convalescent COVID-19. CDR3s include the opening cysteine and the closing phenylalanine or tryptophan. Fields, in order: V gene, J gene, CDR3 protein.

TRBV9,TRBJ2-5,CASSVEAGGPETQYF
TRBV7-9,TRBJ2-1,CASSLQVGLANEQFF
TRBV28,TRBJ1-4,CASRDWTGLNEKLFF
TRBV11-2,TRBJ1-3,CASSSRGSGNTIYF
TRBV18,TRBJ2-7,CASSPGSYEQYF
TRBV5-6,TRBJ1-2,CASSLGQANYGYTF
TRBV5-4,TRBJ2-3,CASSRTHTDTQYF
TRBV19,TRBJ1-2,CASSRGRGYGYTF
TRBV28,TRBJ1-1,CASSTPQGALTEAFF
TRBV25-1,TRBJ1-6,CASSVFSSYNSPLHF
TRBV12-3/TRBV12-4,TRBJ1-2,CASSPEVGYGYTF
TRBV19,TRBJ2-1,CASSLAGGPNEQFF
TRBV4-2,TRBJ2-2,CASSLQAGGTGELFF
TRBV19,TRBJ2-1,CASSELAGGRHNEQFF
TRBV6-5,TRBJ2-3,CASLKGGTDTQYF
TRBV7-2,TRBJ2-7,CASSRQGSSYEQYF
TRBV19,TRBJ1-1,CASITTGGEEEAFF
TRBV3-1/TRBV3-2,TRBJ1-6,CASSLGTGGSPLHF
TRBV30,TRBJ2-7,CAWSRDRGIYEQYF
TRBV5-6,TRBJ1-6,CASSFGTGGNPPLHF
TRBV9,TRBJ2-7,CASSVGGRPNEQYF
TRBV7-9,TRBJ2-3,CASSLRPSGSPTLPDTQYF
TRBV5-1,TRBJ1-4,CASSLNVAGHDSEKLFF
TRBV19,TRBJ2-2,CASSISWSGTGELFF
TRBV5-1,TRBJ1-2,CASSPNVAYGYTF
TRBV7-9,TRBJ1-5,CASSFSEQPQHF
TRBV2,TRBJ1-5,CASSERQGHQPQHF
TRBV28,TRBJ2-2,CASSLRGNSGRTGELFF
TRBV6-5,TRBJ2-1,CASKGVHNEQFF
TRBV5-6,TRBJ1-1,CASSSRPKVPNTEAFF
TRBV5-1,TRBJ2-3,CASSHPDRGDDTQYF
TRBV6-1,TRBJ2-5,CASSEVAGGQETQYF
TRBV2,TRBJ2-1,CASRLQTHNEQFF
TRBV6-5,TRBJ2-1,CASSLWSPLTNEQFF